Listed below are T cell receptor beta chains from one sample, sequenced in a study of blood T cell repertoires in COVID-19. The assay was immunoSEQ multiplex PCR, and TCRdb's table has in-frame clones only and misses some. The sample includes roughly 96,000 clones, around 81% seen only once; the top ten take 3.5% to 5%. The material sequenced was peripheral blood. The receptors were sampled from a man aged 55 to 70 with acute or convalescent COVID-19. The CDR3 runs from the conserved cysteine through the conserved F or W. A D gene is named only where the DNA matches it firmly. Only some rows state a clone size, as once, few, many or a class for expanded clones.

D gene	clone size	V gene	J gene	CDR3 DNA	CDR3 protein
-	-	TRBV6-5	TRBJ1-2	TGTGCCAGCAGCCACAGGGCCTCTAACTATGGCTACACCTTC	CASSHRASNYGYTF
TRBD1	-	TRBV4-2	TRBJ2-3	TGTGCCAGCAGCCAAGAGTCGGGACAGGGGGGAGGGGGAGATACGCAGTATTTT	CASSQESGQGGGGDTQYF
TRBD2	once	TRBV5-4	TRBJ2-3	TGTGCCAGCAGCACCCAAAGTGGGGGACTAGCTGCGCAGTATTTT	CASSTQSGGLAAQYF
TRBD1	-	TRBV27	TRBJ1-1	TGTGCCAGCAGTTTATCCCGGACAGGGATCGAAGCTTTCTTT	CASSLSRTGIEAFF
-	-	TRBV9	TRBJ2-2	TGTGCCAGCACAAATGGGGCCAGCCCCGGGGAGCTGTTTTTT	CASTNGASPGELFF
-	-	TRBV19	TRBJ1-5	TGTGCCAGTATAGCCTCGAGCGCTCCCGGGATGGAGCCCCAGCATTTT	CASIASSAPGMEPQHF
-	-	TRBV30	TRBJ1-2	TGTGCCTGGAACAGGGATGGGTATGGCTACACCTTC	CAWNRDGYGYTF
-	-	TRBV5-4	TRBJ2-3	TGTGCCAGCAGTGGGCGGGGTGGGGGAGGCACAGATACGCAGTATTTT	CASSGRGGGGTDTQYF
-	-	TRBV6-5	TRBJ1-2	TGTGCCAGCAGCCCGGGACTTGGTGGCTACACCTTC	CASSPGLGGYTF
-	-	TRBV30	TRBJ1-2	TGTGCCTGGACCCCCGGAGCGGGCTATGGCTACACCTTC	CAWTPGAGYGYTF
TRBD2	-	TRBV3-1/TRBV3-2	TRBJ2-1	TGTGCCAGCAGCCAAATGCTAGCGGGTGACAATGAGCAGTTCTTC	CASSQMLAGDNEQFF
TRBD2	many	TRBV25-1	TRBJ2-5	TGTGCCAGCAGTGAATTTGGCGGGACTAGCGAGACCCAGTACTTC	CASSEFGGTSETQYF
TRBD1	-	TRBV10-1	TRBJ2-3	TGCGCCAGCAGTGGGGGGACAGCTAGCACAGATACGCAGTATTTT	CASSGGTASTDTQYF
-	-	TRBV14	TRBJ2-7	TGTGCCAGCAGCCTAGGGGGACCCTACGAGCAGTACTTC	CASSLGGPYEQYF
TRBD1	-	TRBV6-5	TRBJ2-2	TGTGCCACCCCAGGGGGACAGGGGATCTCTGGGGAGCTGTTTTTT	CATPGGQGISGELFF
TRBD1	-	TRBV19	TRBJ1-1	TGTGCCACCAGTAACAGGGGGCGTAAAGCTTTCTTT	CATSNRGRKAFF
-	-	TRBV20-1	TRBJ2-1	TGCAGTGCTCTCGGGGGAACCAAGCAGTTCTTC	CSALGGTKQFF
-	once	TRBV4-3	TRBJ1-1	TGCGCCAGCAGCCGTAGTGGTACTGAAGCTTTCTTT	CASSRSGTEAFF
TRBD1	-	TRBV30	TRBJ1-1	TGTGCCTGGAGTGTACCCGGGACAGGGGTGAGGGCTTTCTTT	CAWSVPGTGVRAFF
-	many	TRBV20-1	TRBJ1-2	TGCAGTGCTAGAGCCGGCTATGGCTACACCTTC	CSARAGYGYTF
TRBD2	-	TRBV6-5	TRBJ2-7	TGTGCCAGCAGCGGACTAGCCTCCTACGAGCAGTACTTC	CASSGLASYEQYF
TRBD1	few	TRBV19	TRBJ1-4	TGTGCCAGTAGTACCTGGGACAGGGTGGAAGAAAAACTGTTTTTT	CASSTWDRVEEKLFF
-	-	TRBV3-1/TRBV3-2	TRBJ1-4	TGTGCCAGCAGCCAAGGGAGGTCGCCGTCAACTAATGAAAAACTGTTTTTT	CASSQGRSPSTNEKLFF
-	-	TRBV7-2	TRBJ2-2	TGTGCCAGCAGCTTACGGCCCAGGGGGGCCGGGGAGCTGTTTTTT	CASSLRPRGAGELFF
-	-	TRBV5-6	TRBJ2-2	TGTGCCAGCAGCTTGACCGCAGGGGCGAACACCGGGGAGCTGTTTTTT	CASSLTAGANTGELFF
TRBD1	-	TRBV5-1	TRBJ2-3	TGCGCCAGCAGCTTACAGGGGATGATGGGGACAGATACGCAGTATTTT	CASSLQGMMGTDTQYF
TRBD1	-	TRBV6-1	TRBJ1-4	TGTGCCAGCAGTGAACCACCCGTTAACAGGGGGCTAAATGAAAAACTGTTTTTT	CASSEPPVNRGLNEKLFF
-	-	TRBV5-1	TRBJ2-3	TGCGCCAGCAGCTCCCCAGGGGTAAGGACGCAGTATTTT	CASSSPGVRTQYF
TRBD1	-	TRBV6-6	TRBJ1-6	TGTGCCAGCAGTCCAGTCCCGGGACAGGGTCGGGGGAATTCACCCCTCCACTTT	CASSPVPGQGRGNSPLHF